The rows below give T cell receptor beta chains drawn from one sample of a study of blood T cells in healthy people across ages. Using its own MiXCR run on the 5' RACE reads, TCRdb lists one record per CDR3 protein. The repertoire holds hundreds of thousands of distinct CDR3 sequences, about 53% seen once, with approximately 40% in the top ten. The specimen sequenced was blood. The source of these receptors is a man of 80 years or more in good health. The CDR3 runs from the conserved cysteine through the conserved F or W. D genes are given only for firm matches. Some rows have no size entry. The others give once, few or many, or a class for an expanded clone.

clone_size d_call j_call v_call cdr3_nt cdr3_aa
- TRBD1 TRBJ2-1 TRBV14 TGTGCCAGCAGCATTCAGGGGGCGCATCTTAGCAATGAGCAGTTCTTC CASSIQGAHLSNEQFF
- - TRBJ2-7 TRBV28 TGTGCCAGCAGTTTCCATCTAGCGAGCCTCTCCTACGAGCAGTACTTC CASSFHLASLSYEQYF
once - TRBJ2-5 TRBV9 TGTGCCAGCAGTGCCGGGACATGGGCCTGGACCCAGTACTTC CASSAGTWAWTQYF
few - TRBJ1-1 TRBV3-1 TGTGCCAGCAGCCAAGGTCATGCGGGTGACACTGAAGCTTTCTTT CASSQGHAGDTEAFF
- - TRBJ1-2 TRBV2 TGTGCCAGCAACGAGGGCAACTATGGCTACACCTTC CASNEGNYGYTF
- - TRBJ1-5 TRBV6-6 TGTGCCAGCAGTTACTCGCAGAGCAATCAGCCCCAGCATTTT CASSYSQSNQPQHF
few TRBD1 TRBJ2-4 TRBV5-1 TGCGCCAGCTCCGGGACAGGGGAGGGTGAGCAGTACTTC CASSGTGEGEQYF
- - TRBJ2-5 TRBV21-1 TGTGCCAGCAGCAAAGCGCTTTTGGGGCAGGGAGAGACCCAGTACTTC CASSKALLGQGETQYF
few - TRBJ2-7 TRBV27 TGTGCCAGCAGTTCTTTCGACGAGCAGTACTTC CASSSFDEQYF
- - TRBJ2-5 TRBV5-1 TGCGCCAGCAGCCCAGCCCGATCAGAAACAGAGACCCAGTACTTC CASSPARSETETQYF
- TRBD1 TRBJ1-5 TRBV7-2 TGTGCCAGCAGCCCGACAGGGGCTAGCAATCAGCCCCAGCATTTT CASSPTGASNQPQHF
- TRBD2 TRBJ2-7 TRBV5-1 TGCGCCAGCATGGGGACTAGCGGATCCTACGGGCAGTACTTC CASMGTSGSYGQYF
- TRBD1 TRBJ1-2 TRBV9 TGTGCCAGCAGGTCACAGGGGGCTTCGCGTGGCTACACCTTC CASRSQGASRGYTF
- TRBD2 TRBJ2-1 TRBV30 TGTGCCTGGAGTGAGGGTAGCGGGAGCCTCGATGAGCAGTTCTTC CAWSEGSGSLDEQFF
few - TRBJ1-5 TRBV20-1 TGCAGTGCCCCCCCCCAGGGCGAGACTCAGCCCCAGCATTTT CSAPPQGETQPQHF
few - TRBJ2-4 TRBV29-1 TGCAGCGTCAAGGGGCGAGCCAAAAACATTCAGTACTTC CSVKGRAKNIQYF
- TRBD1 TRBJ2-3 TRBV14 TGTGCCAGCTCACAGGACAGGGGAACAGATACGCAGTATTTT CASSQDRGTDTQYF
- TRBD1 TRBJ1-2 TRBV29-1 TGCAGCGTTCTGACAGGGGGATCAAAACCTAACTATGGCTACACCTTC CSVLTGGSKPNYGYTF
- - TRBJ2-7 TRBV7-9 TGTGCCAGCAGCTTAGAGTTGCGAATTAACGAGCAGTACTTC CASSLELRINEQYF
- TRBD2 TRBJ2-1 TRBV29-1 TGCAGCGCTGACGGTTTAGCGGGAGGTGGCTACAATGAGCAGTTCTTC CSADGLAGGGYNEQFF
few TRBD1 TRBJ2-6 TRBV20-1 TGCACCACAGGGACAGGCATCTCTGGGGCCAACGTCCTGACTTTC CTTGTGISGANVLTF
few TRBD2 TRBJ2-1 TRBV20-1 TGCAGTGCCCTTGAGATAGCGGGAGACACCAATGAGCAGTTCTTC CSALEIAGDTNEQFF
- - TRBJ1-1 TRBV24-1 TGTGCCACCAGTGAGACCCGGGGTGAAGCTTTCTTT CATSETRGEAFF
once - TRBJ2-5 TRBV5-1 TGCGCCAGCAGCTTTAGTACTCCCAACCCTAGTTCAATAGAGACCCAGTACTTC CASSFSTPNPSSIETQYF
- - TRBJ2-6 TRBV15 TGTGCCACCAGCAGAGAAGTAGGGGCCAACGTCCTGACTTTC CATSREVGANVLTF
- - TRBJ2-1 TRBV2 TGTGCCAGCAGGGGATTACAGAGCTCCTACAATGAGCAGTTCTTC CASRGLQSSYNEQFF
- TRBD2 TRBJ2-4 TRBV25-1 TGTGCCAGCAGTGCCCCCTTCGGGGGAGGGAACATTCAGTACTTC CASSAPFGGGNIQYF
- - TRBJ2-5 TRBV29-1 TGCAGCGTTGAAACTGGTGGCCAAGAGACCCAGTACTTC CSVETGGQETQYF
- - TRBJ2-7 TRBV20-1 TGCAGTGCCACCGAACCCGGGACGGTGGGCTACGAGCAGTACTTC CSATEPGTVGYEQYF
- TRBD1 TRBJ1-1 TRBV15 TGTGCCACCAGCAGAGATCTTAAGGGGGCTAATACTGAAGCTTTCTTT CATSRDLKGANTEAFF
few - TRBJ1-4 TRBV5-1 TGCGCCAGCAGCCCGGGATCTGGCAGGGAAAAACTGTTTTTT CASSPGSGREKLFF
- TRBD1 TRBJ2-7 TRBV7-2 TGTGCCAGCAGCTACACCGGGACAGGGACCTACGAGCAGTACTTC CASSYTGTGTYEQYF
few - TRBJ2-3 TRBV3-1 TGTGCCAGCAGCCAAGGTGGCGGGATCGGGCACAGATACGCGTATTTT CASSQGGGIGHRYAYF
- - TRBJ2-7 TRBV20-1 TGCAGTGCTAGAGTAAGCTACTTCCCCCTCTACGAGCAGTACTTC CSARVSYFPLYEQYF
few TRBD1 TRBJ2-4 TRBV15 TGTGCCACCAGCATGACAGGGTGGGCCAAAAACATTCAGTACTTC CATSMTGWAKNIQYF
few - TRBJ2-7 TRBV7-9 TGTGCCAGCAGCTTCAGGGTGGAGCAGTACTTC CASSFRVEQYF
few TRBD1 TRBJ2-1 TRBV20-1 TGCAGTGCTAGAGTAGCACAGGGGCGCAATGAGCAGTTCTTC CSARVAQGRNEQFF
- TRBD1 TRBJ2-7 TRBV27 TGTGCCAGCAGAAAACTTGGACAGGCCGACGAGCAGTACTTC CASRKLGQADEQYF
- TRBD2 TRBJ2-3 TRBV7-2 TGTGCTGGCAGGAGCGGGAGTACTACAGATACGCAGTATTTT CAGRSGSTTDTQYF
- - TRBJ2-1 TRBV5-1 TGCGCCAGCAGCAACAGGGTGGGTAGCGGCAATGAGCAGTTCTTC CASSNRVGSGNEQFF
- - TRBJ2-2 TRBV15 TGTGCCACCAGCGCCCACTCGAGTCCCATCGGGGGGGAGCTGTTTTTT CATSAHSSPIGGELFF
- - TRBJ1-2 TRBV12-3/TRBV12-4 TGTGCCAGCAGTGATCGGGAGAACTATGGCTACACCTTC CASSDRENYGYTF
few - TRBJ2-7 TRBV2 TGTGCCAGCAGTGAGGGGCAGGTCCCCCTCTACGAGCAGTACTTC CASSEGQVPLYEQYF
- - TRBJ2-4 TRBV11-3 TGTGCCAGCAGCTCCGTCGGTAACATTCAGTACTTC CASSSVGNIQYF
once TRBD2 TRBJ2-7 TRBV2 TGTGCCAGCAGTGAACCCGATCTGACTAGCGGGAGTCGCTCCTACAATGAGCAGTACTTC CASSEPDLTSGSRSYNEQYF
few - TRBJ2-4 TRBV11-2 TGTGCCAGCAGCTTAGATCCGGGGGCGGGCAACATTCAGTACTTC CASSLDPGAGNIQYF
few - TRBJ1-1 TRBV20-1 TGCAGTGCTAGCAGGGAGGGCACTGAAGCTTTCTTT CSASREGTEAFF
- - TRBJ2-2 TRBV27 TGTGCCAGCAGCATGACCCAAAACACCGGGGAGCTGTTTTTT CASSMTQNTGELFF
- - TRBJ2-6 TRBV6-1 TGTGCCAGCAGCGCTGGACCGAGCTCTGGGGCCAACGTCCTGACTTTC CASSAGPSSGANVLTF
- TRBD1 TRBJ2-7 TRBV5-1 TGCGCCAGCAGCTTGGGGACGACAGGGAATCGGGGATACGAGCAGTACTTC CASSLGTTGNRGYEQYF
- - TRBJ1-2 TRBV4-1 TGCGCCAGCAGCCAAGGAAGCGGGACCTATGGCTACACCTTC CASSQGSGTYGYTF
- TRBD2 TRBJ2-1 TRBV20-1 TGCAGTGCGGGGACTAGCGGGAGAAATGCCTACAATGAGCAGTTCTTC CSAGTSGRNAYNEQFF
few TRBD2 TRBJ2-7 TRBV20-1 TGCAGTGCTAGCGGACTAGCGGGAGACGGCGAGCAGTACTTC CSASGLAGDGEQYF
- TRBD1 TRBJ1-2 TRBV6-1 TGTGCCAGCAGTAGACAGGGGGCGATTAGTGGCTACACCTTC CASSRQGAISGYTF
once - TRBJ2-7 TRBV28 TGTGCCAGCAGGCAAGAGGACAACCTTTACAATGAGCAGTACTTC CASRQEDNLYNEQYF
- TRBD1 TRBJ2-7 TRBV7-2 TGTGCCAGCAGCTTCCATATAGTGGGCGACAGGGCCAGGGAGCAGTACTTC CASSFHIVGDRAREQYF
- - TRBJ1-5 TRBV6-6 TGTGCCAGCAGTCATGGCGTCGTGGCCCAGCATTTT CASSHGVVAQHF
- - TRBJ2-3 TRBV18 TGTGCCAGCTCACCACCGATTAACCCAGGGCTAGGGAGATACGCGTATTTT CASSPPINPGLGRYAYF
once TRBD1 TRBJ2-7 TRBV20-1 TGCAGTGCTACAGACAGGGCCAAAAGCTCCTACGAGCAGTACTTC CSATDRAKSSYEQYF
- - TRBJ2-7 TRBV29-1 TGCAGCGTTGTACTAGGGTCCTACGAGCAGTACTTC CSVVLGSYEQYF